This entry features one TCR beta chain sequence. This record comes from a study of blood T cell repertoires in COVID-19. Study summary: The study drew acute and convalescent COVID-19 samples from the United States, Italy and Spain. PBMCs, B-cell-depleted T cells, or T cells provided the cDNA or gDNA that made up the material.

Methods used by the authors: Estimation of nucleated cell counts was performed using reference gene primer amplification. The repertoire was sequenced with immunoSEQ multiplex PCR; TCRdb's copy has only in-frame clones and lacks some. The V and J calls and clone size are taken from that table; D and trimming were inferred from the DNA. This repertoire shows 150,000 to 200,000 clones, approximately 88% found once; its top ten account for under 4.5%. CDR3 length: 12 amino acids. V was trimmed by 6 bases and J by 9 bases, leaving 9 bases between them. In germline, CDR1 is LNHDA, CDR2 SQIVND (reference sequence).

The chain is built from TRBV19 and TRBJ1-6, with D possibly TRBD1 on 6 matching bases. The sequence derives from a young woman with acute or convalescent COVID-19. Sequencing was carried out using peripheral blood. The CDR3 DNA is TGTGCCAGTAGCAGGGGTGGTTCACCCCTCCACTTT. Translated, it gives CASSRGGSPLHF.